One and the same sample provided the 26 T cell receptor beta chains below, sequenced in a study of blood T cells in healthy people across ages. Next came a second PCR, run for about 6 to 12 cycles, which used a sample-barcoded 5' primer along with a J-beta primer mix. TCRdb redid the calling of the 5' RACE reads with MiXCR, one entry per CDR3 protein. The table lists hundreds of thousands of distinct CDR3 sequences, 20% to 25% of them singletons. Material for sequencing was blood. The origin of the receptors is a man in his 70s in good health.

This chain connects TRBV5-1 to TRBJ2-1, with 7 bases that match TRBD1. This CDR3 contains 13 residues. The V gene's germline CDR1 is SGHRS and CDR2 YFSETQ. V gave up 6 bases and J gave up 10 bases; unmatched junction bases: 10. CDR3 nucleotide sequence: TGCGCCAGCATGCCGACAGGGCAGGAGGAGCAGTTCTTC. As protein: CASMPTGQEEQFF. The entire variable domain, with the rest obtained from reference TRBV5-1 and TRBJ2-1, is as follows: KAGVTQTPRYLIKTRGQQVTLSCSPISGHRSVSWYQQTPGQGLQFLFEYFSETQRNKGNFPGRFSGRQFSNSRSEMNVSTLELGDSALYLCASMPTGQEEQFFGPGTRLTVL.

V usage is TRBV7-2 and J usage is TRBJ2-7; 10 nucleotides agree with TRBD1. The J call is doubtful: the DNA matches TRBJ2-1 better. CDR1 and CDR2 from the germline V gene are SGHTA and FQGNSA. This CDR3 contains 16 residues. The CDR3 DNA follows: TGTGCCAGCAGCGGTCGGACAGGGGGAGGGATAGGAGAGCAGTTCTTC. Residues: CASSGRTGGGIGEQFF.

There are a few counts of this clonotype. This chain joins TRBV5-1 and TRBJ2-7; 8 bases map to TRBD1. Germline-derived CDR1 and CDR2 are SGHRS and YFSETQ. CDR3 length: 17 amino acids. With 4 bases clipped from V and 2 bases from J, the junction kept 14 bases outside the gene matches. The CDR3 region has the DNA TGCGCCAGCAGCCCGTGGCGATCGGACAGGGAGCCCTACGAGCAGTACTTC. Its translation: CASSPWRSDREPYEQYF.

This clonotype was picked up a small number of times. The V gene is TRBV6-1, the J gene TRBJ2-7; D is perhaps TRBD2 (6 bases). This CDR3 region has 14 residues. Per the germline V gene, CDR1 is MNHNS and CDR2 is SASEGT. V was trimmed by 6 bases and J by 5 bases, leaving 17 bases between them. CDR3 DNA: TGTGCCAGCAGCCCATCGGGGGAAAGCCACGAGCAGTACTTC. Translating it yields CASSPSGESHEQYF.

CDR3 amino acids: CASNPQGLRDSNQPQHF. The CDR3 region has the DNA TGTGCCAGCAACCCTCAGGGGCTCCGGGATAGCAATCAGCCCCAGCATTTT. This chain joins TRBV14 and TRBJ1-5; maybe TRBD1 (6 bases). With 7 bases removed from V and 0 bases from J, the gap between germline ends came to 19 bases. This CDR3 has 17 residues. Germline lookup yields CDR1 SGHDN and CDR2 FVKESK.

This clonotype showed up many times. V is TRBV7-9 and J is TRBJ2-7; no clear D gene. This CDR3 is 14 amino acids long. Deletions cut 2 bases from V and 4 bases from J, with 12 bases between. In germline, CDR1 is SEHNR, CDR2 FQNEAQ (reference sequence). This chain's CDR3 is CASSLFAEPYEQYF. The CDR3 bases are TGTGCCAGCAGCTTATTTGCAGAGCCGTACGAGCAGTACTTC.

In the case of this clonotype: Compared with germline, one end of the junction differs, possibly owing to a read error. This chain uses TRBV20-1 with TRBJ2-5, with D perhaps TRBD2 (5 bases). The CDR3 has 13 residues. The germline gives CDR1 DFQATT, CDR2 SNEGSKA (reference sequence). Here the CDR3 reads CSAREALRNEQSF. In DNA, the CDR3 is TGCAGTGCTAGGGAGGCACTAAGGAATGAGCAGTCCTTC.

This sequence joins TRBV9 and TRBJ2-2, with D perhaps matching TRBD2 (6 bases). Germline V gene lookup returns CDR1 SGDLS and CDR2 YYNGEE. Between the trimmed V and J ends, which lost 0 bases and 1 base, there was a span of 10 bases. The CDR3 has 16 amino acids. CDR3 bases: TGTGCCAGCAGCGTAGCTTTCGGGAGGAACACCGGGGAGCTGTTTTTT. Translating it yields CASSVAFGRNTGELFF.

This chain uses TRBV3-1 with TRBJ1-6; D ambiguous. Germline-derived CDR1 and CDR2 are LGHDT and YNNKEL (reference sequence). CDR3 size: 13 residues. Trimming removed 6 bases at V and 6 bases at J, with 9 bases between. This CDR3 reads CASSPISNSPLHF. DNA of the CDR3: TGTGCCAGCAGTCCCATTTCTAATTCACCCCTCCACTTT. The entire variable domain, with the rest obtained from reference TRBV3-1 and TRBJ1-6, is as follows: DTAVSQTPKYLVTQMGNDKSIKCEQNLGHDTMYWYKQDSKKFLKIMFSYNNKELIINETVPNRFSPKSPDKAHLNLHINSLELGDSAVYFCASSPISNSPLHFGNGTRLTVT.

The chain combines TRBV2 with TRBJ2-4, with 8 bases lining up with TRBD1. The V gene end was trimmed by 6 bases and the J gene end by 2 bases; junction bases not matched to a gene: 3. The CDR3 extends over 14 amino acids. Germline V CDR1 and CDR2: SNHLY, FYNNEI. CDR3 nucleotides: TGTGCCAGCAGGGACAGGGTGACCAAAAACATTCAGTACTTC. Translation gives CASRDRVTKNIQYF.

The CDR3 DNA follows: TGTGCCAGCAGCCAACCGGGACTCTACAATGAGCAGTTCTTC. This gives the protein CASSQPGLYNEQFF. This rearrangement joins TRBV3-1 to TRBJ2-1; tentatively, D is TRBD2 (6 bases). The V and J ends lost 2 bases and 3 bases respectively, with 8 bases between them. This CDR3 region has 14 residues. CDR1 is LGHDT and CDR2 is YNNKEL in the germline V gene (reference sequence).

The V call is TRBV12-3 or TRBV12-4, the J call TRBJ2-1; 7 nucleotides line up with TRBD2. The junction had 4 bases not matched to a gene; V was cut back by 1 base and J by 7 bases. The CDR3 covers 14 residues. DNA of the CDR3: TGTGCCAGCAGTTTAGTCCAGGGAGGGAATGAGCAGTTCTTC. Its translation is CASSLVQGGNEQFF.

The rearrangement uses TRBV12-3 or TRBV12-4 and TRBJ1-2, with 7 nucleotides matching TRBD1. After removal of 5 bases from V and 4 bases from J, the junction contained 4 bases not matched to a gene. The CDR3 length is 13 residues. The CDR3 DNA is TGTGCCAGCAGTCGTGGACAGGCCTATGGCTACACCTTC. This translates into CASSRGQAYGYTF.

This clonotype was observed a handful of times. The chain uses TRBV5-1 and TRBJ2-3; 11 bases are a match to TRBD2. V shed 3 bases, J shed 5 bases, and the junction held 2 bases outside the gene matches. The CDR3 contains 14 residues. Per the germline V gene, CDR1 is SGHRS and CDR2 is YFSETQ. In nucleotides, the CDR3 is TGCGCCAGCAGCTATACTAGCGGGAGAGATACGCAGTATTTT. Translated, it gives CASSYTSGRDTQYF.

The CDR3 coding sequence is TGTGCCACCAGTGAATTCCAGGGGACCAAAAACATTCAGTACTTC. It is translated as CATSEFQGTKNIQYF. The J gene is TRBJ2-4, the V gene TRBV24-1; maybe TRBD1 (6 bases). Germline-derived CDR1 and CDR2 are KGHDR and SFDVKD. Trimming cost V 4 bases and J 2 bases, with 11 bases left between them. CDR3 length: 15 amino acids.

The chain recombines TRBV3-1 with TRBJ2-3, with D perhaps matching TRBD2 (6 bases). Trimming removed 0 bases at V and 3 bases at J, with 16 bases between. Germline CDR1 and CDR2: LGHDT and YNNKEL (reference sequence). The CDR3 has 17 residues. In DNA form, the CDR3 reads TGTGCCAGCAGCCAAGAGAAGGTGGCGGGACGTACAGATACGCAGTATTTT. Protein: CASSQEKVAGRTDTQYF.

This clonotype appeared a few times. The V call is TRBV29-1, the J call TRBJ1-2; D is unclear. The germline V gene has CDR1 SQVTM and CDR2 ANQGSEA. V was clipped by 0 bases and J by 6 bases, with 14 bases between them. The CDR3 extends over 14 amino acids. CDR3 sequence: CSVEDLGRGNGYTF. As DNA, the CDR3 is TGCAGCGTTGAAGATCTCGGGAGAGGGAATGGCTACACCTTC.

There are a few counts of this clonotype. The chain combines TRBV18 with TRBJ2-5, with D possibly being TRBD1 (6 bases). The DNA end is more similar to TRBJ2-7, so the J call may be wrong. The CDR3 contains 15 residues. In germline, CDR1 is KGHSH, CDR2 LQKENI. CDR3 sequence reads: CASSPPQGLSYEQYF. CDR3 DNA: TGTGCCAGCTCACCACCCCAGGGGCTGTCCTACGAGCAGTACTTC.

This clonotype has only a few counts. The rearrangement joins TRBV7-6 to TRBJ1-5; D not resolved. V lost 0 bases to trimming and J lost 3 bases, with 9 bases between them. CDR3 length: 15 amino acids. The germline gives CDR1 SGHVS, CDR2 FNYEAQ. CDR3 protein: CASSLAGRTNQPQHF. CDR3 DNA sequence: TGTGCCAGCAGCTTAGCAGGCCGGACCAATCAGCCCCAGCATTTT.

V is TRBV21-1 and J is TRBJ2-3; TRBD1, the D gene given by the table, was not confirmed from the DNA. TRBV21-1 is a pseudogene. CDR3 length equals 14 residues. CDR3 region: CASPCAGPPDTQYF. The DNA of the CDR3 is TGTGCCAGCCCCTGTGCGGGGCCCCCAGATACGCAGTATTTT.

This clonotype was detected only a few times. This chain connects TRBV6-2 or TRBV6-3 to TRBJ2-4; 14 bases match TRBD2. This CDR3 contains 16 residues. Losses at the gene ends were 6 bases for V and 7 bases for J; bases not matched to a gene: 8. Germline CDR1 reads MNHEY; CDR2 reads SVGEGT. CDR3 nucleotides: TGTGCCAGCAGGCAGGGACTAGCGGGAGACAGCAACATTCAGTACTTC. The encoded protein is CASRQGLAGDSNIQYF.

This chain links TRBV9 with TRBJ1-2; 9 nucleotides line up with TRBD1. The CDR3 runs 14 residues. V shed 3 bases and J 8 bases; nucleotides not matched to a gene: 8. The germline CDR1 and CDR2 sequences are SGDLS and YYNGEE. This CDR3 reads CASSATGTGRGYTF. In DNA, the CDR3 is TGTGCCAGCAGCGCCACCGGGACAGGGCGAGGCTACACCTTC.

The chain couples TRBV25-1 to TRBJ2-5; TRBD1 aligns across 9 bases. The length of the CDR3 is 14 residues. The ends lost 5 bases at V and 11 bases at J; junction bases unmatched: 12. In germline, CDR1 is MGHDK, CDR2 SYGVNS. The CDR3 coding sequence is TGTGCCAGCAGTTGGGAGACAGGGGGGGAAGAGCAGTACTTC. It translates to CASSWETGGEEQYF.

This clonotype appeared many times. The chain links TRBV28 to TRBJ2-1; D perhaps matches TRBD2 (6 bases). The CDR3 sequence is 14 residues long. The V end lost 6 bases, the J end lost 4 bases, and 13 bases lay between the germline ends. Germline assignment: CDR1 MDHEN and CDR2 SYDVKM. Here the CDR3 reads CASRLGTFYNEQFF. The CDR3 coding sequence is TGTGCCAGCAGGTTAGGGACTTTTTACAATGAGCAGTTCTTC.

V usage is TRBV6-1 and J usage is TRBJ2-7, with TRBD2 matching 7 bases. The V gene's germline CDR1 is MNHNS and CDR2 SASEGT. Germline trimming cut 7 bases from V and 3 bases from J; bases unmatched to any gene: 3. This CDR3 has 12 residues. CDR3 bases: TGTGCCAGCACCAGGACTAGCTACGAGCAGTACTTC. Encoded protein: CASTRTSYEQYF.

This clonotype was picked up a small number of times. This chain uses TRBV6-1 with TRBJ1-1; D gene unclear. Trimming shortened V by 1 base and J by 7 bases, and 13 bases separated the two germline ends. Germline-derived CDR1 and CDR2 are MNHNS and SASEGT. The CDR3 has 14 amino acids. Here the CDR3 reads CASSEGFFFGEAFF. DNA for the CDR3: TGTGCCAGCAGTGAAGGGTTCTTTTTTGGTGAAGCTTTCTTT.